This T cell receptor beta chain was documented in a study of memory CD4+ T cells and cytomegalovirus serostatus. Study in general: Of the healthy Belgian adults, 9 were CMV seropositive and 20 to 25 seronegative.

Single viable CD3+CD4+CD8-CD45RO+ cells were sorted as the memory CD4+ T cells. After thawing, CD4+ T cells were positively selected. Study outcomes and limitations: Suggested: most of the CMV-linked TCR signature lies in CD4+ memory cells.

Clones were sequenced by immunoSEQ multiplex PCR, and TCRdb holds only the in-frame ones, with some missing. The sample includes tens of thousands of clones, 82% of them seen just once. Of note for this clone: As yet, its antigen is unknown.

Looked up from germline, CDR1 is LGHNA and CDR2 is YSLEER. This CDR3 region has 17 residues. V was pared by 0 bases and J by 4 bases, with 16 bases between. The sample was memory CD4+ T cells from blood. This TCR came from an adult in good health and CMV-seronegative. The chain has TRBV4-3 and TRBJ1-5; D not resolved. The CDR3: CASSQDWSSEWNQPQHF. The DNA of the CDR3 is TGCGCCAGCAGCCAAGATTGGAGTAGCGAGTGGAATCAGCCCCAGCATTTT.